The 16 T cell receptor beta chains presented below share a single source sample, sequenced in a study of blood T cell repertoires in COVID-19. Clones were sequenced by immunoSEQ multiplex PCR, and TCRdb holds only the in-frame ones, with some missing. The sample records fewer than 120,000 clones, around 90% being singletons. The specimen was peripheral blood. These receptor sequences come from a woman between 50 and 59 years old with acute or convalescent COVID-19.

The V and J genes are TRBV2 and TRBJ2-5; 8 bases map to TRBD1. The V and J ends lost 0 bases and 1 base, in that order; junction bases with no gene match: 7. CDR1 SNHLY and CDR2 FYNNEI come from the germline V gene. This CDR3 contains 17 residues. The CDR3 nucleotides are TGTGCCAGCAGTGAAGCGCTCATCAGGGGGCTCCAAGAGACCCAGTACTTC. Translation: CASSEALIRGLQETQYF.

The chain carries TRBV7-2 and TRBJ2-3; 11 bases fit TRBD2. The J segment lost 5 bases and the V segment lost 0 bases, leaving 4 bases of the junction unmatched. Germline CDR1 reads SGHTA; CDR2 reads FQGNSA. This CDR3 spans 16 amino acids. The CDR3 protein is CASSLAGTSGLDTQYF. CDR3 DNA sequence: TGTGCCAGCAGCTTAGCAGGGACTAGCGGCTTAGATACGCAGTATTTT.

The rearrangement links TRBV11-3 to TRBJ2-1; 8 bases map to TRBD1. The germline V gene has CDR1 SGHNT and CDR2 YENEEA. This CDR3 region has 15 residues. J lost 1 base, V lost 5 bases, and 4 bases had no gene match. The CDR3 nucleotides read TGTGCCAGCAGCCCCCGGACAGGGTCCTACAATGAGCAGTTCTTC. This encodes CASSPRTGSYNEQFF. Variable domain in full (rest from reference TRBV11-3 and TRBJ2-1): EAGVVQSPRYKIIEKKQPVAFWCNPISGHNTLYWYLQNLGQGPELLIRYENEEAVDDSQLPKDRFSAERLKGVDSTLKIQPAELGDSAVYLCASSPRTGSYNEQFFGPGTRLTVL.

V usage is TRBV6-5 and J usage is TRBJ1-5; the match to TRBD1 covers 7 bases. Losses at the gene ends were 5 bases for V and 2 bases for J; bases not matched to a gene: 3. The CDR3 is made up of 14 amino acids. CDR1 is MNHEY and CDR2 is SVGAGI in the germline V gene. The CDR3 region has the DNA TGTGCCAGCAGTAGACAGGGAGGCAATCAGCCCCAGCATTTT. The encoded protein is CASSRQGGNQPQHF.

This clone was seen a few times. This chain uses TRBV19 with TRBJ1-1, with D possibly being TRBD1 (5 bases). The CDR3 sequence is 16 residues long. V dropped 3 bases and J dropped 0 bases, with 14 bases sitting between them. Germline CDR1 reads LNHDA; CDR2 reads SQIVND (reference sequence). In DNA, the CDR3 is TGTGCCAGTAGTATCGCCAGGGCCCGCATGAACACTGAAGCTTTCTTT. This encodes CASSIARARMNTEAFF.

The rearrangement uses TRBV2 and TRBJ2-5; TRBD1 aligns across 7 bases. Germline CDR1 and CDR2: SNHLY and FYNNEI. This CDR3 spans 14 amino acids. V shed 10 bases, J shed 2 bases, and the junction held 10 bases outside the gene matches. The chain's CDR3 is CATRQGRIQETQYF. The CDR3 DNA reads TGTGCCACTAGACAGGGACGAATACAAGAGACCCAGTACTTC. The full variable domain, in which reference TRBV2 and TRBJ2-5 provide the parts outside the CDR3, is EPEVTQTPSHQVTQMGQEVILRCVPISNHLYFYWYRQILGQKVEFLVSFYNNEISEKSEIFDDQFSVERPDGSNFTLKIRSTKLEDSAMYFCATRQGRIQETQYFGPGTRLLVL.

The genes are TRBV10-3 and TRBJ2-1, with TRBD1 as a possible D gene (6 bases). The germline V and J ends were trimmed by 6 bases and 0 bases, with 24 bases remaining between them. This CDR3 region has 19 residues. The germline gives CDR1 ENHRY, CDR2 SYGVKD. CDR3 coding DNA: TGTGCCATCAGCGAACCTCCCGGGACACTTTTTAGCTCCTACAATGAGCAGTTCTTC. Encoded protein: CAISEPPGTLFSSYNEQFF.

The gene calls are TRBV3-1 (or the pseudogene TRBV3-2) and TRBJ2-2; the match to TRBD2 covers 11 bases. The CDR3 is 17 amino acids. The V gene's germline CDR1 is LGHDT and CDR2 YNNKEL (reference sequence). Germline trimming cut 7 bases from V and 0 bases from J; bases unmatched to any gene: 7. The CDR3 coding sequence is TGTGCCAGCAAAAGACTAGCGGGAACTACGAACACCGGGGAGCTGTTTTTT. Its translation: CASKRLAGTTNTGELFF.

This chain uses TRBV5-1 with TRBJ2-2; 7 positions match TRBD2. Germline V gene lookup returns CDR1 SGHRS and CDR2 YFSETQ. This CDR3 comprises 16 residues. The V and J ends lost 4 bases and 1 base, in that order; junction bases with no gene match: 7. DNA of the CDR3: TGCGCCAGCAGCCTCACAGCGGGAAAGAACACCGGGGAGCTGTTTTTT. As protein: CASSLTAGKNTGELFF.

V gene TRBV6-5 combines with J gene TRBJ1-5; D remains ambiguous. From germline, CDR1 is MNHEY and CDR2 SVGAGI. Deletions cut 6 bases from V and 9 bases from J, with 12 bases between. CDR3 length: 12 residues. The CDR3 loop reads CASRTGIGPQHF. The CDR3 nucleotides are TGTGCCAGCAGGACGGGGATAGGGCCCCAGCATTTT.

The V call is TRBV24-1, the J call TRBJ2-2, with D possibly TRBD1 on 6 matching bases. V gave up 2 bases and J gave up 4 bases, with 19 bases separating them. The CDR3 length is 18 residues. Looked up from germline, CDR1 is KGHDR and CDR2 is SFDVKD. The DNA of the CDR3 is TGTGCCACCAGTGATTCAGGGGCCCTAATCCGGGGCACCGGGGAGCTGTTTTTT. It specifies CATSDSGALIRGTGELFF.

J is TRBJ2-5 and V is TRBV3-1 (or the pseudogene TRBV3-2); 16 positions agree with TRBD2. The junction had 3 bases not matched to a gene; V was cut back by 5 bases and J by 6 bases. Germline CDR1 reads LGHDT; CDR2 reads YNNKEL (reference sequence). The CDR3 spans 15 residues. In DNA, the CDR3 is TGTGCCAGCAGCGGGACTAGCGGGAGGGCAAAGACCCAGTACTTC. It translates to CASSGTSGRAKTQYF.

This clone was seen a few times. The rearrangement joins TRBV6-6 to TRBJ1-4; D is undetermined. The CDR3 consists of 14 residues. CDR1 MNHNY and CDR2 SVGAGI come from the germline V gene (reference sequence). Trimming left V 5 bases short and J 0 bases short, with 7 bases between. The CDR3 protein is CASSRSPTNEKLFF. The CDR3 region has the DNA TGTGCCAGCAGTCGGAGCCCAACTAATGAAAAACTGTTTTTT.

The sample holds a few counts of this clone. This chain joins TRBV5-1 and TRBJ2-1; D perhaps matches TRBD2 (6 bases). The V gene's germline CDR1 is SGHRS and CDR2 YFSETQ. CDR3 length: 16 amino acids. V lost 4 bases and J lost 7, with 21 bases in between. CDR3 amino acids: CASSAQLALSVNEQFF. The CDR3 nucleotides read TGCGCCAGCAGCGCCCAACTAGCTTTAAGTGTTAATGAGCAGTTCTTC.

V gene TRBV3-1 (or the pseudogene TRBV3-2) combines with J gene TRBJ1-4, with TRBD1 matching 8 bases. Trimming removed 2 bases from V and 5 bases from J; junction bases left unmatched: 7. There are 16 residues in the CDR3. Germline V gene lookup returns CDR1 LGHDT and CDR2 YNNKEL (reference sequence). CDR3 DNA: TGTGCCAGCAGCCAATCTATGAGACAGGGGAATGAAAAACTGTTTTTT. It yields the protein CASSQSMRQGNEKLFF.

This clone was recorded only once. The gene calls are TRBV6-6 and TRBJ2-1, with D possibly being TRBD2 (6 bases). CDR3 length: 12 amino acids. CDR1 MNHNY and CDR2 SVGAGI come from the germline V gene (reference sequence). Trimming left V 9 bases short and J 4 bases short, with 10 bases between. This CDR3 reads CASWRGYNEQFF. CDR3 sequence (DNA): TGTGCCAGTTGGCGGGGTTACAATGAGCAGTTCTTC.